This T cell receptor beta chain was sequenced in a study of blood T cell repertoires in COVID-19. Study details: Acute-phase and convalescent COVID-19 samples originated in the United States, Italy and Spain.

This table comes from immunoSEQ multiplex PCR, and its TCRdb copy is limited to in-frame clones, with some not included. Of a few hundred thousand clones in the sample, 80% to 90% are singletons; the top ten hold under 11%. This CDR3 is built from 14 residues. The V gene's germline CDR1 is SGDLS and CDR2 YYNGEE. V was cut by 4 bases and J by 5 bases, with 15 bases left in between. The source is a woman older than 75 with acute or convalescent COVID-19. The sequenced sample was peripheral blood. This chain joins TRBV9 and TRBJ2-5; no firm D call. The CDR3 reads CASSPVSIEETQYF. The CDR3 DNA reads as TGTGCCAGCAGCCCGGTATCGATAGAGGAGACCCAGTACTTC.